This TCR beta chain was documented in a study of CD8 T cells in Susac syndrome. From blood CD8+ and CD4+ T cells, TCR beta sequences were generated. V dropped 2 bases and J dropped 7 bases, with 11 bases sitting between them. The CDR3 loop spans 12 amino acids. The germline V gene has CDR1 GTSNPN and CDR2 SVGIG (reference sequence). RNA in amounts of about 0.45 to 1 ug was reverse transcribed with random hexamers. TCRdb re-called the immunoSEQ multiplex PCR reads with MiXCR, one entry per CDR3 protein. The sample lists about 120,000 distinct CDR3 sequences, less than 95% seen once, with roughly 0.095% in the top ten.

This receptor was obtained from a human donor in good health. The specimen sequenced was CD4+ T cells from PBMCs. The chain links TRBV30 to TRBJ1-1; TRBD1 might be the D (5 bases). CDR3 bases: TGTGCCTGGAGTACTTCGGGACTTGAAGCTTTCTTT. Translating it yields CAWSTSGLEAFF.